This passage covers 20 T cell receptor beta chains from one sample sequenced in a study of blood T cell repertoires in COVID-19 (dated by TCRdb to the early 2020s). The library was generated by the immunoSEQ multiplex PCR assay. The clones in this table, taken by TCRdb from immuneACCESS, are in-frame only. Not every clone is retained; where verified, under half of the shortfall comes from an unresolved V gene, and the cause of the rest is unknown. This sample gives over 150,000 clones in total; roughly 84% of them show up just once. Of the sample, 0.63% falls within the top ten clones. The specimen was peripheral blood. The receptors originated from a man aged 60 to 69 with COVID-19, enrolled during active disease.

The chain is built from TRBV7-2 and TRBJ1-1; TRBD1 matches 7 bases. The germline CDR1 and CDR2 sequences are SGHTA and FQGNSA. Losses at the gene ends were 4 bases for V and 8 bases for J; bases not matched to a gene: 7. This CDR3 has 13 residues. CDR3 DNA sequence: TGTGCCAGCAGCTCGTACACAGGGGTCGAAGCTTTCTTT. Its translation is CASSSYTGVEAFF.

V is TRBV4-2 and J is TRBJ2-6; the D gene is possibly TRBD2 (6 bases). The CDR3 is 17 residues long. CDR1 is LGHNA and CDR2 is YNFKEQ in the germline V gene. V was trimmed by 0 bases and J by 3 bases, leaving 12 bases between them. CDR3: CASSQDGGAGGANVLTF. DNA of the CDR3: TGTGCCAGCAGCCAAGACGGAGGGGCGGGTGGGGCCAACGTCCTGACTTTC.

The V and J genes are TRBV6-2 or TRBV6-3 and TRBJ2-2, with 10 nucleotides matching TRBD2. CDR1 MNHEY and CDR2 SVGEGT come from the germline V gene. After removal of 5 bases from V and 4 bases from J, the junction contained 7 bases not matched to a gene. The CDR3 runs 16 residues. The CDR3 DNA is TGTGCCAGCAGTATTCTAGCGGGGGTGGTCACCGGGGAGCTGTTTTTT. It codes for CASSILAGVVTGELFF.

The rearrangement uses TRBV5-1 and TRBJ2-7, with 9 bases that match TRBD1. CDR3 length: 14 residues. Trimming took 3 bases from V and 4 from J; bases not matched to a gene: 5. The germline V gene encodes CDR1 SGHRS and CDR2 YFSETQ. The CDR3 bases are TGCGCCAGCAGCTCCCCGACAGGGGGTTACGAGCAGTACTTC. It encodes CASSSPTGGYEQYF.

This rearrangement joins TRBV19 to TRBJ2-5; 10 nucleotides match TRBD2. The CDR3 is 15 amino acids. The junction had 5 bases not matched to a gene; V was cut back by 5 bases and J by 2 bases. Germline CDR1 is LNHDA and CDR2 is SQIVND (reference sequence). The CDR3 here is CASSFSSGGQETQYF. CDR3 bases: TGTGCCAGTAGTTTCTCTAGCGGGGGACAAGAGACCCAGTACTTC. The full variable domain, its missing parts supplied by reference TRBV19 and TRBJ2-5, is DGGITQSPKYLFRKEGQNVTLSCEQNLNHDAMYWYRQDPGQGLRLIYYSQIVNDFQKGDIAEGYSVSREKKESFPLTVTSAQKNPTAFYLCASSFSSGGQETQYFGPGTRLLVL.

The chain carries TRBV19 and TRBJ2-1; no reliable D call. The CDR3 consists of 12 residues. Trimming removed 4 bases from V and 7 bases from J, with 8 bases in between. Germline CDR1 and CDR2: LNHDA and SQIVND (reference sequence). Here the CDR3 DNA reads TGTGCCAGTAGTAGGGTGGAGAATGAGCAGTTCTTC. Residues: CASSRVENEQFF.

The sample holds a few counts of this clone. The rearrangement joins TRBV5-1 to TRBJ2-7; 7 nucleotides line up with TRBD1. This CDR3 is built from 15 residues. Trimming at V came to 7 bases and at J to 1 base, leaving 11 bases not matched to a gene. Germline CDR1 SGHRS, CDR2 YFSETQ. The CDR3 spells CASRLDRVPSYEQYF. In DNA form, the CDR3 reads TGCGCCAGCCGCCTTGACAGGGTACCATCCTACGAGCAGTACTTC.

The V and J genes are TRBV7-9 and TRBJ2-1; TRBD2 matches at 7 bases. Per the germline V gene, CDR1 is SEHNR and CDR2 is FQNEAQ (reference sequence). CDR3 size: 17 residues. V lost 6 bases, J lost 4 bases, and 15 bases stayed unmatched. CDR3 loop: CASRAQLAGGGYNEQFF. CDR3 nucleotides: TGTGCCAGCAGGGCCCAGCTGGCGGGCGGGGGATACAATGAGCAGTTCTTC.

Only one count was recorded for this clone. DNA of the CDR3: TGTGCCATCAGTGAGTCAACAGGGGACGGGACCCAGTACTTC. This encodes CAISESTGDGTQYF. J is TRBJ2-5 and V is TRBV10-3; 7 nucleotides match TRBD1. J lost 7 bases, V lost 0 bases, and 5 bases had no gene match. The CDR3 contains 14 residues. Germline CDR1 and CDR2: ENHRY and SYGVKD.

The V and J genes are TRBV6-1 and TRBJ2-1; possible D gene TRBD2, 5 bases. Germline loops: CDR1 MNHNS, CDR2 SASEGT. This CDR3 region has 14 residues. V shed 3 bases and J shed 9 bases, with 15 bases lying between them. CDR3: CASSDPLVIIEQFF. The CDR3 nucleotides read TGTGCCAGCAGTGATCCACTAGTAATCATTGAGCAGTTCTTC.

This clone was detected only once. J is TRBJ2-2 and V is TRBV3-1 (or the pseudogene TRBV3-2), with 8 bases fitting TRBD2. From germline, CDR1 is LGHDT and CDR2 YNNKEL (reference sequence). This CDR3 is built from 17 residues. V gave up 1 base and J gave up 0 bases; unmatched junction bases: 4. CDR3 bases: TGTGCCAGCAGCCAAGTACCAGCGGGAGCGAACACCGGGGAGCTGTTTTTT. It translates to CASSQVPAGANTGELFF.

CDR3 sequence (DNA): TGCGCCAGCAGCCTCGGCGGAGCGGGAGGGGACTCCTACAATGAGCAGTTCTTC. It yields the protein CASSLGGAGGDSYNEQFF. The chain joins TRBV4-1 to TRBJ2-1; 10 nucleotides agree with TRBD2. J gave up 0 bases and V 4 bases, and 9 bases lay outside the gene matches. There are 18 residues in the CDR3. Germline-derived CDR1 and CDR2 are MGHRA and YSYEKL.

This chain connects TRBV19 to TRBJ1-5; D perhaps matches TRBD1 (5 bases). The V end lost 3 bases, the J end lost 2 bases, and 14 bases lay between the germline ends. This CDR3 comprises 16 residues. The germline V gene encodes CDR1 LNHDA and CDR2 SQIVND (reference sequence). CDR3 loop: CASSMLGGGGNQPQHF. The CDR3 DNA is TGTGCCAGTAGTATGCTTGGGGGAGGCGGCAATCAGCCCCAGCATTTT.

V gene TRBV7-2 combines with J gene TRBJ1-3; tentative D call: TRBD1 (5 bases). Germline V gene sequence: CDR1 SGHTA, CDR2 FQGNSA. Trimming pared 5 bases from V and 3 bases from J, leaving 11 bases between. This CDR3 is 14 amino acids long. DNA of the CDR3: TGTGCCAGCAGCCCGGGAGGGGTTGGAAACACCATATATTTT. Translating it yields CASSPGGVGNTIYF. Full variable domain (remainder filled in from reference TRBV7-2 and TRBJ1-3): GAGVSQSPSNKVTEKGKDVELRCDPISGHTALYWYRQSLGQGLEFLIYFQGNSAPDKSGLPSDRFSAERTGGSVSTLTIQRTQQEDSAVYLCASSPGGVGNTIYFGEGSWLTVV.

The chain carries TRBV6-1 and TRBJ2-2, with D possibly being TRBD1 (5 bases). The CDR3 covers 14 residues. Per germline, CDR1 MNHNS and CDR2 SASEGT. The V and J ends lost 3 bases and 6 bases respectively, with 11 bases between them. The CDR3 protein is CASSDRVRSGELFF. As DNA, the CDR3 is TGTGCCAGCAGTGACAGGGTGCGATCCGGGGAGCTGTTTTTT.

This chain joins TRBV14 and TRBJ1-2; 9 bases align to TRBD1. The ends lost 6 bases at V and 6 bases at J; junction bases unmatched: 5. This CDR3 is 13 amino acids long. CDR1 and CDR2 from the germline V gene are SGHDN and FVKESK. The CDR3 loop is CASRLRTGDGYTF. CDR3 DNA: TGTGCCAGCAGATTAAGGACAGGGGATGGCTACACCTTC.

The chain is built from TRBV28 and TRBJ2-3; 7 nucleotides line up with TRBD2. From germline, CDR1 is MDHEN and CDR2 SYDVKM. Losses at the gene ends were 5 bases for V and 0 bases for J; bases not matched to a gene: 14. The CDR3 runs 18 residues. The DNA for the CDR3 is TGTGCCAGCAGTGCAAGCCCCGTACTAGCGACCAGCACAGATACGCAGTATTTT. It yields the protein CASSASPVLATSTDTQYF.

This clone was recorded only once. CDR3 sequence reads: CASRGDRIYEQYF. In DNA form, the CDR3 reads TGTGCCAGTAGGGGAGACAGGATCTACGAGCAGTACTTC. The gene calls are TRBV19 and TRBJ2-7, with D possibly matching TRBD1 (6 bases). The germline V and J ends were trimmed by 6 bases and 3 bases, with 12 bases remaining between them. The CDR3 contains 13 residues. Germline lookup yields CDR1 LNHDA and CDR2 SQIVND (reference sequence). Filled out from reference TRBV19 and TRBJ2-7, the complete variable domain reads DGGITQSPKYLFRKEGQNVTLSCEQNLNHDAMYWYRQDPGQGLRLIYYSQIVNDFQKGDIAEGYSVSREKKESFPLTVTSAQKNPTAFYLCASRGDRIYEQYFGPGTRLTVT.

The chain joins TRBV6-5 to TRBJ2-7, with D possibly TRBD1 on 5 matching bases. The germline gives CDR1 MNHEY, CDR2 SVGAGI. The CDR3 has 13 amino acids. V gave up 0 bases and J gave up 6 bases, with 9 bases separating them. Here the CDR3 DNA reads TGTGCCAGCAGTTACTCAGGGGCGGCCGAGCAGTACTTC. This translates into CASSYSGAAEQYF.

This chain uses TRBV6-2 or TRBV6-3 with TRBJ2-7; 7 bases fit TRBD1. The CDR3 sequence is 14 residues long. The ends lost 5 bases at V and 4 bases at J; junction bases unmatched: 8. Germline loops: CDR1 MNHEY, CDR2 SVGEGT. The CDR3 DNA reads as TGTGCCAGCAGTCGTAACAGGGGAAGTTACGAGCAGTACTTC. This encodes CASSRNRGSYEQYF.